Each of the 12 T cell receptor beta chains below was sequenced from the same sample in a study of blood T cell repertoires in COVID-19. The repertoire was sequenced with immunoSEQ multiplex PCR; TCRdb's copy has only in-frame clones and lacks some. The sample records over 450,000 clones, roughly nine tenths being singletons. What was sequenced was peripheral blood. The receptors come from a man in his late teens or twenties with COVID-19, enrolled during active disease.

The rearrangement joins TRBV7-2 to TRBJ2-5; D is unclear. Deletions cut 7 bases from V and 5 bases from J, with 14 bases between. Germline assignment: CDR1 SGHTA and CDR2 FQGNSA. The CDR3 is 13 amino acids. The chain's CDR3 is CASMSLNAETQYF. For the CDR3, the DNA is TGTGCCAGCATGAGTCTAAACGCGGAGACCCAGTACTTC.

This chain joins TRBV9 and TRBJ2-2, with a weak D call TRBD2 (5 bases). With 0 bases removed from V and 0 bases from J, the gap between germline ends came to 9 bases. The CDR3 extends over 16 amino acids. Germline V gene lookup returns CDR1 SGDLS and CDR2 YYNGEE. CDR3 nucleotide sequence: TGTGCCAGCAGCGTAGAGGGAGCTGCGAACACCGGGGAGCTGTTTTTT. This codes for CASSVEGAANTGELFF.

The chain links TRBV3-1 (or the pseudogene TRBV3-2) to TRBJ2-5, with 7 bases lining up with TRBD2. The CDR3 is made up of 17 amino acids. Germline V CDR1 and CDR2: LGHDT, YNNKEL (reference sequence). The V and J ends lost 0 bases and 5 bases, in that order; junction bases with no gene match: 12. Written as DNA, the CDR3 is TGTGCCAGCAGCCAAGATACGGCGGGAGCCTCTTGGGAGACCCAGTACTTC. Amino acid sequence: CASSQDTAGASWETQYF.

The chain employs TRBV24-1 and TRBJ2-3, with D perhaps matching TRBD1 (6 bases). The CDR3 is 16 amino acids. The germline V and J ends were trimmed by 2 bases and 4 bases, with 15 bases remaining between them. Germline CDR1 is KGHDR and CDR2 is SFDVKD. CDR3 bases: TGTGCCACCAGTGATTCCACAGGGCTTAAGGCAGATACGCAGTATTTT. It codes for CATSDSTGLKADTQYF.

The V call is TRBV7-6, the J call TRBJ2-7; tentatively, D is TRBD2 (6 bases). Germline V gives CDR1 SGHVS, CDR2 FNYEAQ. V gave up 1 base and J gave up 3 bases, with 13 bases separating them. The CDR3 spans 15 residues. CDR3 sequence: CASSLVEGSRYEQYF. Written as DNA, the CDR3 is TGTGCCAGCAGCTTAGTGGAGGGATCCCGCTACGAGCAGTACTTC.

This clone was counted once. This rearrangement joins TRBV7-8 to TRBJ2-7; D might be TRBD2 (5 bases). V lost 8 bases to trimming and J lost 5 bases, with 19 bases between them. This CDR3 has 14 residues. The germline V gene has CDR1 SGHVS and CDR2 FQNEAQ. The CDR3 nucleotides are TGTGCCAGCCGTTCCTTGTTCGCTAGCCACGAGCAGTACTTC. It translates to CASRSLFASHEQYF. The full variable domain, completed using reference TRBV7-8 and TRBJ2-7, is GAGVSQSPRYKVAKRGQDVALRCDPISGHVSLFWYQQALGQGPEFLTYFQNEAQLDKSGLPSDRFFAERPEGSVSTLKIQRTQQEDSAVYLCASRSLFASHEQYFGPGTRLTVT.

This sequence joins TRBV27 and TRBJ1-3, with 10 bases that match TRBD1. The CDR3 consists of 15 residues. J was trimmed by 8 bases and V by 4 bases; bases with no gene match: 8. Per the germline V gene, CDR1 is MNHEY and CDR2 is SMNVEV (reference sequence). For the CDR3, the DNA is TGTGCCAGCAGTTCATGGACAGGGGGATCGGACACCATATATTTT. This codes for CASSSWTGGSDTIYF.

CDR3 sequence: CAWRKQEFKNIQYF. The CDR3 DNA sequence: TGTGCCTGGAGGAAACAGGAATTCAAAAACATTCAGTACTTC. The V gene is TRBV30, the J gene TRBJ2-4; D might be TRBD1 (5 bases). CDR1 GTSNPN and CDR2 SVGIG come from the germline V gene (reference sequence). V was pared by 3 bases and J by 3 bases, with 12 bases between. This CDR3 has 14 residues.

The rearrangement links TRBV7-9 to TRBJ1-2, with TRBD1 matching 8 bases. The germline V gene encodes CDR1 SEHNR and CDR2 FQNEAQ (reference sequence). The CDR3 has 13 amino acids. Trimming removed 5 bases from V and 2 bases from J; junction bases left unmatched: 1. CDR3 coding DNA: TGTGCCAGCAGCCGGACAGGGAACTATGGCTACACCTTC. Its protein product is CASSRTGNYGYTF.

The gene calls are TRBV3-1 (or the pseudogene TRBV3-2) and TRBJ1-2; unclear D gene. The CDR3 contains 13 residues. V lost 4 bases, J lost 6 bases, and 12 bases lay in between. Germline values: CDR1 LGHDT, CDR2 YNNKEL (reference sequence). The CDR3 is CASSLDQVDGYTF. The DNA of the CDR3 is TGTGCCAGCAGCCTTGATCAGGTCGATGGCTACACCTTC.

CDR3 amino acids: CASSYQGARTEAFF. In nucleotides, the CDR3 is TGCGCCAGCAGCTATCAGGGGGCGCGAACTGAAGCTTTCTTT. The J gene is TRBJ1-1, the V gene TRBV5-1; 8 bases match TRBD1. Germline CDR1 reads SGHRS; CDR2 reads YFSETQ. J gave up 5 bases and V 3 bases, and 6 bases lay outside the gene matches. This CDR3 contains 14 residues.

The chain links TRBV3-1 (or the pseudogene TRBV3-2) to TRBJ2-7; TRBD2 is a possible D gene (5 bases). The V and J ends lost 1 base and 7 bases respectively, with 8 bases between them. The germline V gene has CDR1 LGHDT and CDR2 YNNKEL (reference sequence). The length of the CDR3 is 12 residues. CDR3 residues: CASSQVPGEQYF. DNA of the CDR3: TGTGCCAGCAGCCAAGTCCCGGGAGAGCAGTACTTC.